The rows below give T cell receptor beta chains drawn from one sample of a study of blood T cell repertoires in COVID-19. The method was immunoSEQ multiplex PCR; TCRdb's version includes in-frame clones alone and lacks a portion of them. This repertoire shows about 170,000 clones, approximately 84% found once; its top ten account for 7.5% to 9.5%. Sequenced material: peripheral blood. Receptors were obtained from a middle-aged man who had recovered from COVID-19. CDR3s include the opening cysteine and the closing phenylalanine or tryptophan. Fields, in order: V gene, J gene, CDR3 protein.

TRBV5-4	TRBJ2-3	CASSYRVDTQYF
TRBV10-3	TRBJ2-3	CAISETVVGAISSTDTQYF
TRBV3-1/TRBV3-2	TRBJ1-4	CASSQGTGGIVEKLFF
TRBV30	TRBJ1-2	CAFSGTKNYGYTF
TRBV6-4	TRBJ2-2	CASSGGPGELFF
TRBV9	TRBJ1-2	CASSGGGAFNYGYTF
TRBV28	TRBJ1-2	CASSSQDGYTF
TRBV7-9	TRBJ2-3	CASSPPGLAAITDTQYF
TRBV7-6	TRBJ2-5	CASSAAGGRAETQYF
TRBV29-1	TRBJ2-7	CSVAGGSSSSYEQYF
TRBV5-4	TRBJ1-4	CASSVDRGGEKLFF
TRBV30	TRBJ2-2	CAWVGGTGYTGELFF
TRBV20-1	TRBJ2-5	CSASTGRVETQYF
TRBV6-5	TRBJ1-1	CASRAGESGAFF
TRBV6-5	TRBJ1-5	CASSSQGSVQPQHF
TRBV3-1/TRBV3-2	TRBJ1-2	CASSQDRGYGYTF
TRBV3-1/TRBV3-2	TRBJ1-5	CASSPTGANQPQHF
TRBV7-8	TRBJ2-1	CASSLNYNEQFF
TRBV11-3	TRBJ2-3	CASSLPRGSDTQYF
TRBV5-4	TRBJ2-1	CASNSGGIAGVNEQFF
TRBV6-2/TRBV6-3	TRBJ2-7	CASSPRGPYPLEQYF
TRBV28	TRBJ2-4	CASTVDRKKNIQYF
TRBV4-3	TRBJ2-1	CASSQELAGYNEQFF
TRBV10-3	TRBJ2-7	CATKKDSRSHYEQYF
TRBV27	TRBJ2-1	CASSHSPLSGGYNEQFF
TRBV4-3	TRBJ1-1	CASSHPGLNTEAFF
TRBV14	TRBJ2-5	CASSQVRGLAGVGGETQYF
TRBV7-9	TRBJ2-1	CASSLEGTGKRSYNEQFF
TRBV5-6	TRBJ1-2	CASSIREGYGYTF
TRBV6-5	TRBJ1-6	CASSYSRSYNSPLHF
TRBV4-1	TRBJ1-4	CASSRTGVLNEKLFF
TRBV29-1	TRBJ2-2	CSVVTANTGELFF
TRBV18	TRBJ2-1	CASSAGTGGYNEQFF
TRBV13	TRBJ2-5	CASSLGLAGGSAETQYF
TRBV28	TRBJ2-2	CASTTGGPGELFF
TRBV15	TRBJ2-1	CATSEKAGQSNDEQFF
TRBV30	TRBJ1-2	CAWSNRDSTNYGYTF
TRBV30	TRBJ2-7	CAWRDSSGVSYEQYF
TRBV10-3	TRBJ1-1	CAIREADQGTEAFF
TRBV7-3	TRBJ2-1	CASSSGQSYNEQFF
TRBV9	TRBJ2-1	CASSKTGDPYNEQFF